This is a list of T cell receptor beta chains from one sample in a study of vaccination and CD4 T cells after COVID-19. TCRdb fed the PCR reads into MiXCR, producing one record per CDR3 protein. The sample consists of about 30,000 distinct CDR3 sequences, 50% of them appearing once. This material consisted of CD4+ T cells from blood, taken about 7 months after SARS-CoV-2 vaccination. These receptors were obtained from a human donor who had recovered from COVID-19. Each CDR3 is given without its conserved first and last residue.

v_gene: TRBV20-1
j_gene: TRBJ2-4
CDR3aa: SASLQGMSKNIQY

v_gene: TRBV20-1
j_gene: TRBJ2-3
CDR3aa: SAPDRGDTDTQY

v_gene: TRBV19
j_gene: TRBJ2-5
CDR3aa: ASSKPSGGGKETQY

v_gene: TRBV4-2
j_gene: TRBJ2-7
CDR3aa: ASSRSRDSSYEQY

v_gene: TRBV7-8
j_gene: TRBJ2-7
CDR3aa: ASSLGAGEHYEQY

v_gene: TRBV11-2
j_gene: TRBJ2-1
CDR3aa: ASSLVLDGNEQF

v_gene: TRBV7-2
j_gene: TRBJ1-6
CDR3aa: ASTKPGGDFYNSPLH

v_gene: TRBV24-1
j_gene: TRBJ1-5
CDR3aa: AEGCVGGPQH

v_gene: TRBV7-9
j_gene: TRBJ1-5
CDR3aa: ASSPTGNSQPQH

v_gene: TRBV19
j_gene: TRBJ1-1
CDR3aa: ASSMRWGSYTEAF

v_gene: TRBV7-3
j_gene: TRBJ2-7
CDR3aa: ASSLTSQRRVYEQY

v_gene: TRBV24-1
j_gene: TRBJ2-1
CDR3aa: ATSDFGSGRAKRSYNEQF

v_gene: TRBV30
j_gene: TRBJ1-2
CDR3aa: AWSETGLQGYT

v_gene: TRBV6-5
j_gene: TRBJ1-5
CDR3aa: ASSYSRGGEQPQH

v_gene: TRBV6-1
j_gene: TRBJ1-2
CDR3aa: ASASRGSGYT

v_gene: TRBV7-2
j_gene: TRBJ2-5
CDR3aa: ASSLASETQY

v_gene: TRBV6-5
j_gene: TRBJ2-5
CDR3aa: ASSYTFRDDTLQETQY

v_gene: TRBV28
j_gene: TRBJ2-7
CDR3aa: ASQGTSGRAGY

v_gene: TRBV6-1
j_gene: TRBJ1-2
CDR3aa: ASKPRTDYGYT

v_gene: TRBV15
j_gene: TRBJ2-5
CDR3aa: ATSKDRGSETQY

v_gene: TRBV2
j_gene: TRBJ1-2
CDR3aa: ASSYDKGMRGYT

v_gene: TRBV7-3
j_gene: TRBJ2-3
CDR3aa: ASSDPRAPGTQY

v_gene: TRBV15
j_gene: TRBJ2-2
CDR3aa: ATSRAFHSGSPGELF

v_gene: TRBV20-1
j_gene: TRBJ2-3
CDR3aa: SAKRGSSSTDTQY

v_gene: TRBV10-3
j_gene: TRBJ2-5
CDR3aa: ATRTDLETQY

v_gene: TRBV7-8
j_gene: TRBJ1-1
CDR3aa: ASRRQGMNTEAF

v_gene: TRBV15
j_gene: TRBJ2-4
CDR3aa: ATSRDNAVSGGIQY

v_gene: TRBV7-2
j_gene: TRBJ1-2
CDR3aa: ASSPQGHGYT

v_gene: TRBV27
j_gene: TRBJ2-1
CDR3aa: ASSLSLMNNEQF

v_gene: TRBV7-9
j_gene: TRBJ1-5
CDR3aa: ASSLIEGAGNQPQH

v_gene: TRBV20-1
j_gene: TRBJ2-3
CDR3aa: SARGLSRTDTQY

v_gene: TRBV20-1
j_gene: TRBJ2-1
CDR3aa: SARTTFYNEQF

v_gene: TRBV5-1
j_gene: TRBJ2-5
CDR3aa: ASSLVTWGGKTQY

v_gene: TRBV7-9
j_gene: TRBJ2-7
CDR3aa: ASSLVLGEFYEQY

v_gene: TRBV20-1
j_gene: TRBJ2-2
CDR3aa: SARDLAGGNTGELF

v_gene: TRBV20-1
j_gene: TRBJ1-2
CDR3aa: SARIQGDGGQGYT

v_gene: TRBV20-1
j_gene: TRBJ1-4
CDR3aa: SAVLGAHEKLF

v_gene: TRBV27
j_gene: TRBJ2-7
CDR3aa: ASSLAGYYEQY

v_gene: TRBV6-1
j_gene: TRBJ2-3
CDR3aa: ASKKGGVVALTDTQY

v_gene: TRBV7-9
j_gene: TRBJ2-2
CDR3aa: ASSLGITGELF

v_gene: TRBV20-1
j_gene: TRBJ2-1
CDR3aa: SARVSGYNEQF

v_gene: TRBV6-2/TRBV6-3
j_gene: TRBJ2-7
CDR3aa: ASSYGTDSYEQY

v_gene: TRBV2
j_gene: TRBJ1-6
CDR3aa: ASSEQVSPLH

v_gene: TRBV19
j_gene: TRBJ1-1
CDR3aa: ASSIRVNTEAF

v_gene: TRBV20-1
j_gene: TRBJ2-7
CDR3aa: SASHPRPLSYEQY

v_gene: TRBV7-2
j_gene: TRBJ2-5
CDR3aa: ASSLGDRVQETQY

v_gene: TRBV20-1
j_gene: TRBJ2-5
CDR3aa: SASPGLRETQY

v_gene: TRBV28
j_gene: TRBJ2-3
CDR3aa: ASSLAQGLRDTQY

v_gene: TRBV28
j_gene: TRBJ1-2
CDR3aa: ASSPKAGIIGGYT

v_gene: TRBV29-1
j_gene: TRBJ1-6
CDR3aa: SAADSVGSPLH

v_gene: TRBV6-6
j_gene: TRBJ2-2
CDR3aa: ASRLGETGELF

v_gene: TRBV18
j_gene: TRBJ2-7
CDR3aa: ASSTDRVSYEQY

v_gene: TRBV6-4
j_gene: TRBJ2-1
CDR3aa: ASSDSIEGGGEQF

v_gene: TRBV20-1
j_gene: TRBJ1-1
CDR3aa: SARGQSYTEAF

v_gene: TRBV12-3/TRBV12-4
j_gene: TRBJ1-2
CDR3aa: ASRGGDNYGYT